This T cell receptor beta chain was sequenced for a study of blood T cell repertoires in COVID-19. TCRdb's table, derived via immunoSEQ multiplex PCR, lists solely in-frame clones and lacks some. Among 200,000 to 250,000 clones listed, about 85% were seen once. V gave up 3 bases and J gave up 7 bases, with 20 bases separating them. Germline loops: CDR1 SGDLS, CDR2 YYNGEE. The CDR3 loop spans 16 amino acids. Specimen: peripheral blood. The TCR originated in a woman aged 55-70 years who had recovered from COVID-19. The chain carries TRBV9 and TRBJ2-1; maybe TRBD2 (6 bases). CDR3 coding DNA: TGTGCCAGCAGCGCTTATAACGGGGTCCGGGGGAATGAGCAGTTCTTC. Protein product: CASSAYNGVRGNEQFF.